These 20 T cell receptor beta chains share one sample of origin, sequenced in a study of T-cell reconstitution after alpha-beta-depleted transplantation in children. The authors prepared the TCRbeta library with unique molecular identifiers. Using its own MiXCR run on the PCR reads, TCRdb lists one record per CDR3 protein. The sample shows around 800,000 distinct CDR3 sequences, less than 20% of them seen only once. Sample: PBMCs, mostly from graft donor cells, taken 360 days after TCRalphabeta/CD19-depleted stem cell transplant. Every receptor here comes from a male patient between 10 and 17 years old who had a stem cell transplant for acute lymphoblastic leukemia, so the T cells may come from the graft donor.

This clonotype was seen a handful of times. V is TRBV27 and J is TRBJ2-7, with D perhaps TRBD1 or TRBD2 (5 bases each). CDR3 length: 15 amino acids. The germline V gene has CDR1 MNHEY and CDR2 SMNVEV (reference sequence). V gave up 5 bases and J gave up 3 bases, with 17 bases separating them. The CDR3 nucleotides read TGTGCCAGCAGTCTCCAGGGACGGGGCCTCTACGAGCAGTACTTC. As protein: CASSLQGRGLYEQYF.

The chain recombines TRBV29-1 with TRBJ2-1, with a possible D match to TRBD2 (5 bases). The CDR3 spans 12 residues. Per germline, CDR1 SQVTM and CDR2 ANQGSEA. Trimming removed 3 bases at V and 4 bases at J, with 7 bases between. The CDR3 reads CSVESGYNEQFF. The CDR3 bases are TGCAGCGTTGAGTCGGGATACAATGAGCAGTTCTTC.

The table lists this clonotype with many counts. The rearrangement joins TRBV29-1 to TRBJ2-2; 9 bases map to TRBD1. The CDR3 sequence is 16 residues long. V shed 6 bases and J 1 base; nucleotides not matched to a gene: 9. Germline CDR1 and CDR2: SQVTM and ANQGSEA. The CDR3: CSVPVQGALNTGELFF. The CDR3, as DNA: TGCAGCGTCCCAGTACAGGGGGCGTTGAACACCGGGGAGCTGTTTTTT.

This clonotype was counted a single time. The chain links TRBV12-3 or TRBV12-4 to TRBJ1-1; weak D call: TRBD1 (5 bases). The CDR3 totals 12 residues. The V end lost 8 bases, the J end lost 8 bases, and 15 bases lay between the germline ends. The CDR3 DNA reads as TGTGCCAGCGGCGGGGGGAGCATCGAAGCTTTCTTT. Its translation is CASGGGSIEAFF.

The chain recombines TRBV9 with TRBJ1-2; maybe TRBD1 (5 bases). The V gene lost 4 bases and the J gene lost 6 bases, with 19 bases spanning the gap. Looked up from germline, CDR1 is SGDLS and CDR2 is YYNGEE. This CDR3 is built from 15 residues. CDR3 sequence (DNA): TGTGCCAGCAGCTCCGTGGGGGAGGGGTCGAATGGCTACACCTTC. Translating it yields CASSSVGEGSNGYTF.

This chain joins TRBV24-1 and TRBJ2-1, with a weak D call TRBD2 (7 bases). Germline CDR1 reads KGHDR; CDR2 reads SFDVKD. The V end was cut by 6 bases, the J end by 9 bases, with 23 bases between. This CDR3 contains 16 residues. The CDR3 loop reads CATSTGLPGGGGEQFF. CDR3 nucleotide sequence: TGTGCCACCAGTACGGGCCTGCCCGGGGGCGGGGGTGAGCAGTTCTTC.

The rearrangement links TRBV20-1 to TRBJ2-1, with 14 bases fitting TRBD2. The V gene's germline CDR1 is DFQATT and CDR2 SNEGSKA (reference sequence). Germline trimming cut 1 base from V and 5 bases from J; bases unmatched to any gene: 7. This CDR3 is built from 17 residues. The CDR3 nucleotides read TGCAGTGCTAGAGTGGGGGGACTAGCGGGAGCGGACAATGAGCAGTTCTTC. This codes for CSARVGGLAGADNEQFF.

This clonotype has a count of ten or more. This chain uses TRBV12-3 or TRBV12-4 with TRBJ2-2; D could derive from TRBD1 or TRBD2 (7 bases each). The V end lost 11 bases, the J end lost 6 bases, and 16 bases lay between the germline ends. The CDR3 sequence is 13 residues long. The CDR3 here is CASGEGAAGELFF. As DNA, the CDR3 is TGTGCCTCAGGGGAGGGGGCGGCCGGGGAGCTGTTTTTT.

This clonotype was detected many times. The chain combines TRBV24-1 with TRBJ2-1; tentative D call: TRBD2 (6 bases). Trimming took 11 bases from V and 2 from J, leaving 21 bases between them. This CDR3 has 16 amino acids. The germline V gene has CDR1 KGHDR and CDR2 SFDVKD. In nucleotides, the CDR3 is TGTGCCAACGACCCCCCGCGGGATCTGACCTACAATGAGCAGTTCTTC. This translates into CANDPPRDLTYNEQFF.

The CDR3 protein is CASSFGGAEKLFF. DNA of the CDR3: TGTGCCAGCAGCTTCGGGGGTGCTGAAAAACTGTTTTTT. V is TRBV7-9 and J is TRBJ1-4, with D tentatively TRBD1 (5 bases). V dropped 3 bases and J dropped 7 bases, with 9 bases sitting between them. Germline loops: CDR1 SEHNR, CDR2 FQNEAQ (reference sequence). The CDR3 is 13 amino acids. Looking up the rest from reference TRBV7-9 and TRBJ1-4 gives the full variable domain: DTGVSQNPRHKITKRGQNVTFRCDPISEHNRLYWYRQTLGQGPEFLTYFQNEAQLEKSRLLSDRFSAERPKGSFSTLEIQRTEQGDSAMYLCASSFGGAEKLFFGSGTQLSVL.

The rearrangement uses TRBV27 and TRBJ2-7, with a possible D match to TRBD1 (5 bases). V lost 5 bases and J 3 bases, leaving 11 bases between the germline ends. Looked up from germline, CDR1 is MNHEY and CDR2 is SMNVEV (reference sequence). The CDR3 loop spans 13 amino acids. CDR3 sequence (DNA): TGTGCCAGCAGTCGACAGTATTTCTACGAGCAGTACTTC. Its protein product is CASSRQYFYEQYF.

There are a few counts of this clonotype. The chain carries TRBV11-2 and TRBJ1-5; D gene ambiguous. Germline V gene sequence: CDR1 SGHAT, CDR2 FQNNGV. V lost 2 bases to trimming and J lost 4 bases, with 12 bases between them. The CDR3 sequence is 15 residues long. CDR3 sequence (DNA): TGTGCCAGCAGCTTAAATCCGACGGGGAATCAGCCCCAGCATTTT. It is translated as CASSLNPTGNQPQHF. Complete variable domain (other parts from reference TRBV11-2 and TRBJ1-5): EAGVAQSPRYKIIEKRQSVAFWCNPISGHATLYWYQQILGQGPKLLIQFQNNGVVDDSQLPKDRFSAERLKGVDSTLKIQPAKLEDSAVYLCASSLNPTGNQPQHFGDGTRLSIL.

The rearrangement links TRBV6-6 to TRBJ2-7, with D hard to call. The CDR3 sequence is 13 residues long. Germline CDR1 reads MNHNY; CDR2 reads SVGAGI (reference sequence). V gave up 2 bases and J gave up 6 bases, with 11 bases separating them. The DNA of the CDR3 is TGTGCCAGCAGTTACGGGCAGATGAGCGAGCAGTACTTC. This encodes CASSYGQMSEQYF.

In its sample, this clonotype was seen a few times. This chain joins TRBV5-1 and TRBJ2-7, with 7 bases lining up with TRBD2. The CDR3 length is 15 residues. Trimming cost V 0 bases and J 4 bases; bases outside gene matches: 7. Germline V gene lookup returns CDR1 SGHRS and CDR2 YFSETQ. The CDR3 DNA is TGCGCCAGCAGCTTGGAGGCTAGCGGCTATTACGAGCAGTACTTC. It is translated as CASSLEASGYYEQYF.

This clonotype was picked up a small number of times. The chain joins TRBV4-1 to TRBJ2-1; 8 bases map to TRBD1. The CDR3 contains 15 residues. Germline V gives CDR1 MGHRA, CDR2 YSYEKL. V gave up 5 bases and J gave up 7 bases; unmatched junction bases: 10. The CDR3 nucleotides are TGCGCCAGCAGCACCACTGACAGGGGCCTTAATGAGCAGTTCTTC. Its translation: CASSTTDRGLNEQFF.

The rearrangement uses TRBV24-1 and TRBJ1-5; D remains unclear. The CDR3 is 15 residues long. V was shortened by 4 bases and J by 7 bases, with 16 bases between the two germline ends. Germline V gives CDR1 KGHDR, CDR2 SFDVKD. The CDR3, as DNA: TGTGCCACCAGTGACGCCGGACGGGTAGGGCAGCCCCAGCATTTT. Translation: CATSDAGRVGQPQHF.

The table lists this clonotype with a few counts. The chain couples TRBV5-2 to TRBJ2-7; the table's D call, TRBD1, has no DNA check behind it. TRBV5-2 is a pseudogene locus. CDR3 length: 14 residues. The CDR3 nucleotides read TGTGCCAGCAGCAGGGACAGGCCGCTATACGAGCAGTACTTC. It yields the protein CASSRDRPLYEQYF.

V is TRBV15 and J is TRBJ2-7, with 8 nucleotides matching TRBD1. The CDR3 consists of 15 residues. The germline CDR1 and CDR2 sequences are LNHNV and YYDKDF (reference sequence). The trim removed 6 bases at V and 0 bases at J, leaving 7 bases unmatched. The CDR3 nucleotides are TGTGCCACCAGTAAGGACAGGGTACGCTCCTACGAGCAGTACTTC. This encodes CATSKDRVRSYEQYF.

This clonotype was detected a few times. The chain joins TRBV7-8 to TRBJ1-1; D is ambiguous. Trimming cost V 6 bases and J 3 bases, with 17 bases left between them. This CDR3 is built from 15 residues. CDR1 and CDR2 from the germline V gene are SGHVS and FQNEAQ. CDR3 loop: CASRSGRMRDTEAFF. DNA for the CDR3: TGTGCCAGCAGATCTGGACGGATGAGGGACACTGAAGCTTTCTTT.

Only a few counts were recorded for this clonotype. This chain uses TRBV20-1 with TRBJ2-2, with D perhaps TRBD2 (6 bases). The germline gives CDR1 DFQATT, CDR2 SNEGSKA (reference sequence). The CDR3 covers 18 residues. V lost 0 bases and J 4 bases, leaving 21 bases between the germline ends. As DNA, the CDR3 is TGCAGTGCTAGAGATGTGGCGGGGATTAACCGATTCACCGGGGAGCTGTTTTTT. Encoded protein: CSARDVAGINRFTGELFF.